This T cell receptor (beta chain) came from a study of blood T cell repertoires in COVID-19. Study context: Samples representing acute and convalescent COVID-19 were sourced from the United States, Italy and Spain.

This CDR3 is 17 amino acids long. Looked up from germline, CDR1 is SGHNT and CDR2 is YYREEE (reference sequence). V lost 4 bases to trimming and J lost 2 bases; unmatched junction nucleotides: 4. Per the authors' pipeline: Cell counts per sample came from amplifying reference gene primers. Profiling relied on immunoSEQ multiplex PCR, and the TCRdb table lists in-frame clones only, not all of them. V and J calls and clone size come straight from that table; D and trimming were deduced from the DNA. The table records under 85,000 clones, less than 90% of them present only once. The clonotype was recovered from a man aged 55-75 years with active or convalescent COVID-19. The chain links TRBV5-4 to TRBJ2-3, with 16 bases lining up with TRBD2. The sample was peripheral blood. The CDR3 sequence is CASSPGTSGGATDTQYF. Here the CDR3 DNA reads TGTGCCAGCAGCCCCGGGACTAGCGGGGGGGCCACAGATACGCAGTATTTT. Complete variable domain (other parts from reference TRBV5-4 and TRBJ2-3): ETGVTQSPTHLIKTRGQQVTLRCSSQSGHNTVSWYQQALGQGPQFIFQYYREEENGRGNFPPRFSGLQFPNYSSELNVNALELDDSALYLCASSPGTSGGATDTQYFGPGTRLTVL.